These 10 T cell receptor beta chains originate from one sample sequenced in a study of persistence of HIV-infected CD4 T cells. For these receptors, no antigen is known. This was the immunoSEQ version 4 assay in survey mode. Profiled with immunoSEQ multiplex PCR; TCRdb holds only in-frame clones, not every one. The top ten hold 12% to 15% of the sample, which has about 40,000 clones, approximately 80% seen once. An overlapping HIV-1 Gag peptide pool stimulated these cells at about 0.9 ug/peptide/mL. CD40L/CD69 double-negative CD45RO-high memory CD4+ T cells were collected. Specimen: CD4+ T cells sorted from PBMCs after roughly 19-hour stimulation, collected from a patient who received antiretroviral therapy. The receptor set was obtained from an adult man with HIV who was CMV-seropositive.

This clone has just a few counts. V is TRBV7-2 and J is TRBJ2-2; the match to TRBD2 covers 9 bases. The CDR3 is 18 residues long. Germline CDR1 and CDR2: SGHTA and FQGNSA. The V and J ends lost 2 bases and 3 bases, in that order; junction bases with no gene match: 10. The CDR3 nucleotides read TGTGCCAGCAGCTTAATGGTAGCGGGGGCCGGCTACACCGGGGAGCTGTTTTTT. Protein sequence: CASSLMVAGAGYTGELFF.

This clone was observed a single time. This chain uses TRBV29-1 with TRBJ1-1; tentative D call: TRBD1 (5 bases). This CDR3 is 14 amino acids long. V dropped 6 bases and J dropped 4 bases, with 18 bases sitting between them. Germline V gives CDR1 SQVTM, CDR2 ANQGSEA. CDR3 coding DNA: TGCAGCGTCCAAACCGTCCAGGGAGGCACTGAAGCTTTCTTT. Translation: CSVQTVQGGTEAFF.

The CDR3 loop reads CASQGTAPEAFF. The CDR3 nucleotides are TGTGCCAGCCAAGGGACAGCCCCTGAAGCTTTCTTT. The chain combines TRBV28 with TRBJ1-1; TRBD1 matches at 7 bases. CDR3 length: 12 amino acids. Looked up from germline, CDR1 is MDHEN and CDR2 is SYDVKM. With V trimmed by 8 bases and J by 6 bases, 6 bases remained unmatched.

The rearrangement joins TRBV6-4 to TRBJ2-2, with D hard to call. CDR3 length: 15 residues. Germline CDR1 reads MRHNA; CDR2 reads SNTAGT. V was cut by 3 bases and J by 0 bases, with 8 bases left in between. The DNA for the CDR3 is TGTGCCAGCAGTGAGATGGGGACGAACACCGGGGAGCTGTTTTTT. This gives the protein CASSEMGTNTGELFF.

The chain couples TRBV18 to TRBJ1-2, with TRBD1 identical over 7 bases. The CDR3 spans 16 residues. The J segment lost 2 bases and the V segment lost 6 bases, leaving 12 bases of the junction unmatched. In germline, CDR1 is KGHSH, CDR2 LQKENI. For the CDR3, the DNA is TGTGCCAGCTCTTCCGGTGGACAGGCGCTGAACTATGGCTACACCTTC. This translates into CASSSGGQALNYGYTF. Full variable domain (rest looked up from reference TRBV18 and TRBJ1-2): NAGVMQNPRHLVRRRGQEARLRCSPMKGHSHVYWYRQLPEEGLKFMVYLQKENIIDESGMPKERFSAEFPKEGPSILRIQQVVRGDSAAYFCASSSGGQALNYGYTFGSGTRLTVV.

This chain joins TRBV7-2 and TRBJ2-1; 13 bases align to TRBD2. This CDR3 has 15 residues. With 5 bases clipped from V and 6 bases from J, the junction kept 4 bases outside the gene matches. The germline CDR1 and CDR2 sequences are SGHTA and FQGNSA. CDR3 amino acids: CASSLGTSGINEQFF. The CDR3 DNA reads as TGTGCCAGCAGCCTCGGGACTAGCGGGATCAATGAGCAGTTCTTC. Full variable domain (missing parts from reference TRBV7-2 and TRBJ2-1): GAGVSQSPSNKVTEKGKDVELRCDPISGHTALYWYRQSLGQGLEFLIYFQGNSAPDKSGLPSDRFSAERTGGSVSTLTIQRTQQEDSAVYLCASSLGTSGINEQFFGPGTRLTVL.

This chain joins TRBV10-3 and TRBJ1-2; possible D gene TRBD1, 5 bases. The germline gives CDR1 ENHRY, CDR2 SYGVKD. Deletions cut 3 bases from V and 5 bases from J, with 10 bases between. CDR3 length: 13 residues. This CDR3 reads CAISEGAVYGYTF. CDR3 DNA: TGTGCCATCAGTGAAGGGGCCGTTTATGGCTACACCTTC.

This chain uses TRBV19 with TRBJ2-6; D uncertain. Germline V gives CDR1 LNHDA, CDR2 SQIVND (reference sequence). The V gene lost 0 bases and the J gene lost 0 bases, with 6 bases spanning the gap. CDR3 length equals 16 residues. The CDR3 nucleotides are TGTGCCAGTAGTATAGACCATTTCTCTGGGGCCAACGTCCTGACTTTC. Translating it yields CASSIDHFSGANVLTF.

The V call is TRBV9, the J call TRBJ2-2, with 8 bases fitting TRBD2. CDR3 length equals 16 residues. The germline V gene has CDR1 SGDLS and CDR2 YYNGEE. The V gene end was trimmed by 4 bases and the J gene end by 4 bases; junction bases not matched to a gene: 9. The DNA for the CDR3 is TGTGCCAGCAGCCCGATCGGGAGGGCAACCACCGGGGAGCTGTTTTTT. Encoded protein: CASSPIGRATTGELFF.

This clone came up once. J is TRBJ2-3 and V is TRBV29-1; TRBD1 matches at 7 bases. This CDR3 is built from 13 residues. Germline trimming cut 7 bases from V and 7 bases from J; bases unmatched to any gene: 11. Germline V gives CDR1 SQVTM, CDR2 ANQGSEA. The CDR3 DNA sequence: TGCAGCGGGGACAGTTTGGGGTCAAATACGCAGTATTTT. Amino acid sequence: CSGDSLGSNTQYF.